This T cell receptor beta chain emerged from a study of sequential checkpoint blockade in melanoma. The overall study: First-line arms were nivolumab then ipilimumab, or the reverse, randomized 1:1. Both treatment sequences were followed by maintenance nivolumab.

Treatment reported: randomized to nivolumab then ipilimumab (arm A) or the reverse (arm B). None of the patients previously received DNA-damaging chemotherapy. Live CD3+CD8+ CD19− CD56− cells were sorted from PBMCs. The CDR3 runs 14 residues. The germline V gene has CDR1 MNHEY and CDR2 SMNVEV (reference sequence). V trimming: 4 bases; J trimming: 7 bases; junction bases outside the gene matches: 10. Method: immunoSEQ multiplex PCR; TCRdb's copy keeps in-frame clones and lacks some. The repertoire consists of 9,500 to 15,000 clones, with under 90% occurring once and the leading ten covering 7% to 8.5%.

The TCR comes from a human donor with melanoma. This specimen was CD8+ T cells sorted from blood (inferred from file names), taken from a patient given nivolumab and ipilimumab in sequence. The chain is built from TRBV27 and TRBJ2-7, with 7 bases that match TRBD1. The CDR3 here is CASSWTGDRREQYF. In DNA form, the CDR3 reads TGTGCCAGCAGTTGGACCGGGGACAGACGTGAGCAGTACTTC.